Listed below are T cell receptor beta chains from one sample, sequenced in a study of blood T cell repertoires in COVID-19. Data came from immunoSEQ multiplex PCR; TCRdb stores just in-frame clones and leaves some out. The sample contains some 78,000 clones, roughly 89% of which appear only once. The sequenced material came from peripheral blood. The receptors shown here come from an elderly woman with active or convalescent COVID-19. The CDR3 runs from the conserved cysteine through the conserved F or W. A D gene is named only where the DNA matches it firmly. Rows may omit the clone size; those that give it use once, few, many or a size class.

j_call v_call clone_size d_call cdr3_aa cdr3_nt
TRBJ1-2 TRBV29-1 few . CSGETGNYGYTF TGCAGCGGGGAAACGGGGAACTATGGCTACACCTTC
TRBJ2-7 TRBV28 . . CASNNGGISYEQYF TGTGCCAGCAACAACGGGGGAATCTCCTACGAGCAGTACTTC
TRBJ2-7 TRBV7-2 . TRBD2 CASSLGGTNYEQYF TGTGCCAGCAGCTTAGGGGGGACTAACTACGAGCAGTACTTC
TRBJ2-7 TRBV2 once TRBD1 CASSVGTGGYEQYF TGTGCCAGCAGTGTCGGGACAGGGGGCTACGAGCAGTACTTC
TRBJ1-3 TRBV2 . TRBD1 CASIEGQGAGNTIYF TGTGCCAGCATCGAGGGACAGGGTGCCGGAAACACCATATATTTT
TRBJ2-7 TRBV19 . TRBD2 CASTPAASGYYEQYF TGTGCCAGTACCCCAGCGGCTAGCGGATACTACGAGCAGTACTTC
TRBJ2-2 TRBV7-8 . TRBD2 CASGTSLPGELFF TGTGCCAGCGGGACTAGCCTCCCCGGGGAGCTGTTTTTT
TRBJ1-6 TRBV28 . TRBD1 CASSLTGAGGSPLHF TGTGCCAGCAGTTTAACAGGGGCTGGGGGTTCACCCCTCCACTTT
TRBJ2-3 TRBV21-1 . . CASSKGNSGNTDTQYF TGTGCCAGCAGCAAAGGGAATAGCGGGAATACAGATACGCAGTATTTT
TRBJ1-1 TRBV7-2 once . CASSFSPTSGTEAFF TGTGCCAGCAGCTTCTCTCCAACCTCCGGGACTGAAGCTTTCTTT
TRBJ2-3 TRBV19 . TRBD1 CASSVDRGRADTQYF TGTGCCAGTAGTGTCGACAGGGGGCGCGCAGATACGCAGTATTTT
TRBJ1-4 TRBV19 . . CASILSAATNEKLFF TGTGCCAGTATTTTATCAGCGGCAACTAATGAAAAACTGTTTTTT
TRBJ1-1 TRBV12-3/TRBV12-4 . TRBD1 CASSPQGAGAFF TGTGCCAGCAGTCCGCAGGGGGCAGGAGCTTTCTTT
TRBJ1-1 TRBV7-8 . . CASSPTPGENTEAFF TGTGCCAGCAGCCCCACCCCCGGAGAAAACACTGAAGCTTTCTTT
TRBJ2-5 TRBV19 . . CASSPWSGETQYF TGTGCCAGTAGTCCCTGGAGCGGAGAGACCCAGTACTTC
TRBJ2-1 TRBV30 . TRBD2 CAWSVSFGLAEYNEQFF TGTGCCTGGAGTGTCTCTTTCGGGCTAGCGGAGTACAATGAGCAGTTCTTC
TRBJ2-1 TRBV5-1 . . CASSGGTQTYNEQFF TGCGCCAGCAGCGGCGGGACTCAAACATACAATGAGCAGTTCTTC
TRBJ1-2 TRBV27 . . CASSLAPRGPRTF TGTGCCAGCAGTTTAGCCCCGCGGGGCCCTCGGACCTTC
TRBJ2-2 TRBV25-1 . . CASKGHGTGELFF TGTGCCAGTAAGGGACATGGGACCGGGGAGCTGTTTTTT
TRBJ2-7 TRBV5-8 . TRBD2 CASSGLAGVYSEQYF TGTGCCAGCAGCGGACTAGCGGGAGTTTACTCCGAGCAGTACTTC
TRBJ1-5 TRBV6-2/TRBV6-3 . TRBD1 CASSPGGPNQPQHF TGTGCCAGCAGCCCAGGGGGACCGAATCAGCCCCAGCATTTT
TRBJ1-1 TRBV7-8 . . CASSLAGGPLGTEAFF TGTGCCAGCAGCTTAGCGGGAGGACCATTAGGCACTGAAGCTTTCTTT
TRBJ1-1 TRBV15 . . CATSRGQNTEAFF TGTGCCACCAGCAGAGGGCAGAACACTGAAGCTTTCTTT
TRBJ2-4 TRBV5-4 . TRBD1 CASSGTVKEDERFTKNIQYF TGTGCCAGCAGCGGGACAGTTAAGGAAGACGAACGTTTTACCAAAAACATTCAGTACTTC
TRBJ2-3 TRBV6-1 . TRBD2 CASSEAATSGSWDTQYF TGTGCCAGCAGTGAAGCTGCGACTAGCGGGAGTTGGGATACGCAGTATTTT
TRBJ2-7 TRBV19 . TRBD1 CASRRGLGYEQYF TGTGCCAGTAGAAGGGGGCTCGGTTACGAGCAGTACTTC
TRBJ2-1 TRBV9 . TRBD2 CASSAGLAGYEQFF TGTGCCAGCAGCGCGGGACTAGCTGGTTATGAGCAGTTCTTC
TRBJ2-7 TRBV24-1 once TRBD2 CATSLQREGSYEQYF TGTGCCACCAGTCTCCAGCGGGAGGGGTCCTACGAGCAGTACTTC
TRBJ1-1 TRBV12-3/TRBV12-4 once . CASSPTLTEAFF TGTGCCAGCAGCCCGACACTCACTGAAGCTTTCTTT
TRBJ1-6 TRBV28 . . CASSYPGGSNSPLHF TGTGCCAGCAGTTACCCTGGAGGCAGTAATTCACCCCTCCACTTT
TRBJ2-3 TRBV9 . TRBD2 CASSVTSETQYF TGTGCCAGCAGCGTTACTAGCGAAACGCAGTATTTT
TRBJ1-4 TRBV20-1 . TRBD1 CSASLIVTGTNEKLFF TGCAGTGCTAGTCTTATCGTGACAGGGACTAATGAAAAACTGTTTTTT
TRBJ1-1 TRBV11-2 . . CASSLARVTEAFF TGTGCCAGCAGCCTGGCCAGGGTCACTGAAGCTTTCTTT
TRBJ1-1 TRBV10-2 few . CASSWGDTEAFF TGCGCCAGCAGTTGGGGGGACACTGAAGCTTTCTTT
TRBJ1-4 TRBV4-1 . . CASSRGPATNEKLFF TGCGCCAGCAGCCGAGGTCCTGCAACTAATGAAAAACTGTTTTTT
TRBJ1-1 TRBV9 . . CASSAHRGVGNTEAFF TGTGCCAGCAGCGCCCACCGGGGGGTCGGGAACACTGAAGCTTTCTTT
TRBJ1-2 TRBV10-3 few . CASQQGANYGYTF TGTGCCTCCCAACAAGGGGCTAACTATGGCTACACCTTC
TRBJ2-7 TRBV6-2/TRBV6-3 . . CASSLLIYEQYF TGTGCCAGCAGTCTCCTAATCTACGAGCAGTACTTC
TRBJ1-1 TRBV6-2/TRBV6-3 . . CASSYRQANEAFF TGTGCCAGCAGTTACAGACAGGCTAATGAAGCTTTCTTT
TRBJ2-1 TRBV11-3 . . CASSDDRGSSYNEQFF TGTGCCAGCAGCGACGACCGTGGGAGCTCCTACAATGAGCAGTTCTTC
TRBJ1-5 TRBV28 . . CASSSAGRGRQPQHF TGTGCCAGCAGCTCCGCGGGCAGGGGAAGGCAGCCCCAGCATTTT
TRBJ2-5 TRBV7-2 . TRBD1 CASSFLGTGNNRETQYF TGTGCCAGCAGCTTCCTAGGGACAGGGAATAACAGGGAGACCCAGTACTTC
TRBJ1-1 TRBV28 . . CASTHSIANTEAFF TGTGCCAGCACCCACTCCATCGCGAACACTGAAGCTTTCTTT
TRBJ1-5 TRBV19 . TRBD1 CASSDRDRGTNQPQHF TGTGCCAGTAGTGACCGGGACAGGGGCACCAATCAGCCCCAGCATTTT
TRBJ2-2 TRBV6-2/TRBV6-3 . TRBD2 CASSRLAGNTGELFF TGTGCCAGCAGTCGACTAGCGGGGAACACCGGGGAGCTGTTTTTT
TRBJ2-6 TRBV28 . . CASSFFTGSSGANVLTF TGTGCCAGCAGTTTCTTTACGGGGAGCTCTGGGGCCAACGTCCTGACTTTC
TRBJ2-1 TRBV6-2/TRBV6-3 . TRBD2 CASSTSGRVSLSSYNEQFF TGTGCCAGCAGTACTAGCGGGAGAGTATCTTTAAGCTCCTACAATGAGCAGTTCTTC
TRBJ1-2 TRBV4-3 . . CASSQDADRMGYTF TGCGCCAGCAGCCAAGATGCTGACAGAATGGGCTACACCTTC
TRBJ2-7 TRBV5-1 once . CASSLALVSGTYEQYF TGCGCCAGCAGTTTAGCCCTGGTATCCGGAACCTACGAGCAGTACTTC
TRBJ2-1 TRBV4-2 . TRBD2 CASSQALGTSGGSSYNEQFF TGTGCCAGCAGCCAAGCCCTCGGGACTAGCGGGGGCAGCTCCTACAATGAGCAGTTCTTC
TRBJ1-2 TRBV6-6 . TRBD1 CASTITSTGGNYGYTF TGTGCCAGCACCATTACTTCGACAGGGGGGAACTATGGCTACACCTTC
TRBJ1-2 TRBV28 . TRBD1 CASSYGTGGVGYTF TGTGCCAGCAGTTACGGGACAGGGGGTGTTGGCTACACCTTC
TRBJ2-1 TRBV7-9 . . CASSSLLGPFPHNEQFF TGTGCCAGCAGCTCCTTACTAGGACCCTTCCCCCACAATGAGCAGTTCTTC
TRBJ1-2 TRBV11-2 once TRBD1 CASSSNDRGASYGYTF TGTGCCAGCAGCTCGAACGACAGGGGAGCCTCGTATGGCTACACCTTC